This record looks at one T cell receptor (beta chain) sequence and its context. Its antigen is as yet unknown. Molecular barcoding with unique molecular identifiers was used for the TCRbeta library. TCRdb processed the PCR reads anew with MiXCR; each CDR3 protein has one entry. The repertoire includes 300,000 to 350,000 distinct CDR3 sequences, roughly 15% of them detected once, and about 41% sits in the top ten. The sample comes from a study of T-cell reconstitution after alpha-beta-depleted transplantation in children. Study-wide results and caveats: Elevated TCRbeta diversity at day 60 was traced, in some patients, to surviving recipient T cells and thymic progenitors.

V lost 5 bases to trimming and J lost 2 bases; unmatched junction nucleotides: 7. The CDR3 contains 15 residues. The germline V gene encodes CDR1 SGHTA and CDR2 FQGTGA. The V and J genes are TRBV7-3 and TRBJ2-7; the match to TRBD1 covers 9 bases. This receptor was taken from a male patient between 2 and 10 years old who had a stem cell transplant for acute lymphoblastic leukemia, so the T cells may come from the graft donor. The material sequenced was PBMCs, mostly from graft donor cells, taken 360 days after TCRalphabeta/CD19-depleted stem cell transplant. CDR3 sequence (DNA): TGTGCCAGCAGCCCGTCCGGGACAGGGCCCTACGAGCAGTACTTC. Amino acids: CASSPSGTGPYEQYF.